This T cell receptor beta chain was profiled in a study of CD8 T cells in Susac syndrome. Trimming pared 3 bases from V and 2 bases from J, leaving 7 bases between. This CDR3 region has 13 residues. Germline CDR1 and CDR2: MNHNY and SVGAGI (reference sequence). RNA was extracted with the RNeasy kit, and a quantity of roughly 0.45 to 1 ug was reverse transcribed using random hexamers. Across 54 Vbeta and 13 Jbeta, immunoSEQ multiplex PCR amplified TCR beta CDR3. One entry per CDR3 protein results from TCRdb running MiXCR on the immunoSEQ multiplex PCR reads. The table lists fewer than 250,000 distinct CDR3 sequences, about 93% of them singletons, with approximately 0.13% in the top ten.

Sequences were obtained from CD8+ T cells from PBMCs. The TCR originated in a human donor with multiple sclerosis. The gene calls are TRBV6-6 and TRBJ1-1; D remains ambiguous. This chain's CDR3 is CASSYHVNTEAFF. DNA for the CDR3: TGTGCCAGCAGTTATCACGTAAACACTGAAGCTTTCTTT.